Sequencing of this TCR beta chain was carried out in a study of long-term antiretroviral therapy in people with HIV. The V gene end was trimmed by 3 bases and the J gene end by 2 bases; junction bases not matched to a gene: 3. Germline V CDR1 and CDR2: ENHRY, SYGVKD. This CDR3 is 16 amino acids long. This clone was seen just once. They ran version v3.0 of the immunoSEQ assay at survey level. Assay: immunoSEQ multiplex PCR; the TCRdb copy retains only in-frame clones and omits some. This sample has roughly 34,000 clones, with roughly 77% found just once. The sequenced sample was unsorted PBMCs, obtained 1.9 years after starting antiretroviral therapy. This TCR derives from a man between 18 and 29 years old with HIV. This chain connects TRBV10-3 to TRBJ2-3, with 12 positions matching TRBD2. CDR3 nucleotides: TGTGCCATCAGTGATGGGACTAGCGGGTCCACAGATACGCAGTATTTT. This translates into CAISDGTSGSTDTQYF.